A single sample is the source of the 30 T cell receptor beta chains below, sequenced in a study of T cell responses to AZD1222 COVID-19 vaccine. Assay: immunoSEQ multiplex PCR; the TCRdb copy retains only in-frame clones and omits some. Of about 110,000 clones in the sample, just under 95% were seen once. The specimen was peripheral blood, collected on day 0 of AZD1222 vaccination. The receptors shown here come from an adult in good health.

V and J are TRBV7-9 and TRBJ2-2; 10 bases are a match to TRBD1. Germline CDR1 SEHNR, CDR2 FQNEAQ (reference sequence). With 5 bases clipped from V and 1 base from J, the junction kept 1 base outside the gene matches. CDR3 size: 15 residues. The CDR3 DNA follows: TGTGCCAGCAGCGGGGACAGGGGGAACACCGGGGAGCTGTTTTTT. Translated, it gives CASSGDRGNTGELFF. The variable domain in full, with the rest retrieved from reference TRBV7-9 and TRBJ2-2, is DTGVSQNPRHKITKRGQNVTFRCDPISEHNRLYWYRQTLGQGPEFLTYFQNEAQLEKSRLLSDRFSAERPKGSFSTLEIQRTEQGDSAMYLCASSGDRGNTGELFFGEGSRLTVL.

V and J are TRBV5-5 and TRBJ2-1; D is unresolved. CDR1 is SGHKS and CDR2 is YYEKEE in the germline V gene (reference sequence). CDR3 size: 16 residues. The V end was cut by 0 bases, the J end by 2 bases, with 12 bases between. The CDR3 protein is CASSLDLQIAYNEQFF. In DNA, the CDR3 is TGTGCCAGCAGCTTGGACTTGCAAATAGCCTACAATGAGCAGTTCTTC.

The chain links TRBV28 to TRBJ1-5; TRBD1 agrees at 8 bases. The CDR3 runs to 15 residues. Germline assignment: CDR1 MDHEN and CDR2 SYDVKM. V dropped 6 bases and J dropped 4; count of bases not matched to a gene: 8. CDR3 protein: CASSPRTGPNQPQHF. CDR3 DNA: TGTGCCAGCAGCCCGCGGACAGGGCCGAATCAGCCCCAGCATTTT.

The V call is TRBV6-5, the J call TRBJ1-5; 8 bases match TRBD1. The V segment lost 5 bases and the J segment 1 base; nucleotides outside the gene matches: 1. The germline V gene encodes CDR1 MNHEY and CDR2 SVGAGI. The CDR3 runs to 14 residues. The CDR3 protein is CASSRQGSNQPQHF. The CDR3 DNA follows: TGTGCCAGCAGTCGACAGGGGAGCAATCAGCCCCAGCATTTT.

The rearrangement uses TRBV27 and TRBJ1-4; the D gene is possibly TRBD1 (5 bases). Germline CDR1 and CDR2: MNHEY and SMNVEV (reference sequence). The V end was cut by 3 bases, the J end by 4 bases, with 9 bases between. CDR3 size: 14 residues. CDR3 coding DNA: TGTGCCAGCAGTTTTCAGGGCTATAATGAAAAACTGTTTTTT. This codes for CASSFQGYNEKLFF.

The chain uses TRBV5-8 and TRBJ1-1, with 12 bases lining up with TRBD1. The germline gives CDR1 SGHTS, CDR2 YDEGEE. The CDR3 runs 18 residues. V shed 4 bases, J shed 5 bases, and the junction held 15 bases outside the gene matches. As DNA, the CDR3 is TGTGCCAGCAGCGAGGGACCGGGACAGGGGGCGCGTAGTACTGAAGCTTTCTTT. Protein sequence: CASSEGPGQGARSTEAFF.

This rearrangement joins TRBV5-1 to TRBJ1-5; TRBD1 agrees at 9 bases. V gave up 0 bases and J gave up 2 bases; unmatched junction bases: 0. Germline V lookup: CDR1 SGHRS, CDR2 YFSETQ. The CDR3 loop spans 15 amino acids. As DNA, the CDR3 is TGCGCCAGCAGCTTGGGGACAGGGGGCAATCAGCCCCAGCATTTT. Amino acids: CASSLGTGGNQPQHF.

The chain recombines TRBV30 with TRBJ1-1; 7 nucleotides match TRBD1. CDR3 length: 12 residues. The germline V gene has CDR1 GTSNPN and CDR2 SVGIG (reference sequence). Trimming removed 5 bases from V and 5 bases from J; junction bases left unmatched: 5. Here the CDR3 reads CAWSRQGTEAFF. The CDR3 nucleotides read TGTGCCTGGTCGCGACAGGGAACTGAAGCTTTCTTT.

In regard to this clone: Its ends do not fully match the called genes, so a read error is possible. The rearrangement links TRBV3-1 (or the pseudogene TRBV3-2) to TRBJ2-5; 11 positions agree with TRBD2. CDR1 is LGHDT and CDR2 is YNNKEL in the germline V gene (reference sequence). The CDR3 length is 16 residues. The CDR3 region has the DNA TGTGCCAGCAGCTTGGCTAGCGGGGGGAACCAGGAGACCCAGTACTTC. This gives the protein CASSLASGGNQETQYF.

This chain connects TRBV12-3 or TRBV12-4 to TRBJ1-1, with a possible D match to TRBD1 (6 bases). CDR3 length: 12 residues. V dropped 5 bases and J dropped 11 bases, with 15 bases sitting between them. The CDR3 DNA reads as TGTGCCAGCAGTCTCAGGACAGACTCTGCTTTCTTT. Protein sequence: CASSLRTDSAFF.

The J gene is TRBJ2-3, the V gene TRBV21-1; TRBD2 reflects the table's D call only, with no check against the DNA. TRBV21-1 is tagged as a pseudogene. This CDR3 has 17 amino acids. Written as DNA, the CDR3 is TGTGCCAGCAGCAAAGAAAAGGAGCGGGGACGGGGCGATACGCAGTATTTT. This encodes CASSKEKERGRGDTQYF.

The V call is TRBV5-1, the J call TRBJ1-5; 8 bases are a match to TRBD1. V shed 2 bases and J 7 bases; nucleotides not matched to a gene: 5. The length of the CDR3 is 14 residues. Looked up from germline, CDR1 is SGHRS and CDR2 is YFSETQ. The CDR3 loop is CASSLGQGGQPQHF. CDR3 DNA sequence: TGCGCCAGCAGCTTAGGACAGGGCGGACAGCCCCAGCATTTT.

The chain combines TRBV11-2 with TRBJ1-1; no definite D call. Germline V lookup: CDR1 SGHAT, CDR2 FQNNGV. The CDR3 extends over 13 amino acids. V lost 1 base, J lost 0 bases, and 3 bases lay in between. CDR3 protein: CASSLAVNTEAFF. CDR3 in DNA: TGTGCCAGCAGCTTAGCCGTGAACACTGAAGCTTTCTTT.

The rearrangement joins TRBV5-8 to TRBJ2-3, with 8 nucleotides matching TRBD2. This CDR3 is 14 amino acids long. Trimming cost V 2 bases and J 8 bases; bases outside gene matches: 7. Per germline, CDR1 SGHTS and CDR2 YDEGEE. Here the CDR3 DNA reads TGTGCCAGCAGCTTAACCGGGACTAGAGCTACGCAGTATTTT. Encoded protein: CASSLTGTRATQYF.

The V gene is TRBV28, the J gene TRBJ2-7; TRBD1 agrees at 7 bases. This CDR3 spans 16 amino acids. V dropped 6 bases and J dropped 2; count of bases not matched to a gene: 13. Germline V CDR1 and CDR2: MDHEN, SYDVKM. DNA for the CDR3: TGTGCCAGCAGCTATTTCCGGTCAACAGGGGCCTACGAGCAGTACTTC. Residues: CASSYFRSTGAYEQYF.

This clone was recorded once. The chain combines TRBV10-3 with TRBJ1-5, with 8 bases aligning to TRBD1. Germline trimming cut 6 bases from V and 2 bases from J; bases unmatched to any gene: 6. CDR3 size: 15 residues. CDR1 is ENHRY and CDR2 is SYGVKD in the germline V gene. CDR3 coding DNA: TGTGCCATCAGCGTAGGACAGGGCGGCAATCAGCCCCAGCATTTT. Amino acids: CAISVGQGGNQPQHF.

This clone was detected once. The CDR3 sequence is CASSRGPGVTGNEQFF. CDR3 nucleotides: TGTGCCAGCAGCCGGGGGCCGGGGGTGACGGGCAATGAGCAGTTCTTC. The chain combines TRBV3-1 (or the pseudogene TRBV3-2) with TRBJ2-1; D tentatively reads TRBD1 or TRBD2 (6 bases each). The CDR3 is 16 amino acids. V lost 4 bases and J 6 bases, leaving 19 bases between the germline ends. Germline values: CDR1 LGHDT, CDR2 YNNKEL (reference sequence).

This clone was seen a single time. The J gene is TRBJ2-5, the V gene TRBV5-8; D tentatively reads TRBD1 or TRBD2 (5 bases each). Per germline, CDR1 SGHTS and CDR2 YDEGEE. V was trimmed by 3 bases and J by 5 bases, leaving 14 bases between them. The CDR3 has 14 residues. DNA for the CDR3: TGTGCCAGCAGCTCATATGGGGGTCTTGAGACCCAGTACTTC. Translation gives CASSSYGGLETQYF. The full variable domain, its missing parts supplied by reference TRBV5-8 and TRBJ2-5, is EAGVTQSPTHLIKTRGQQATLRCSPISGHTSVYWYQQALGLGLQFLLWYDEGEERNRGNFPPRFSGRQFPNYSSELNVNALELEDSALYLCASSSYGGLETQYFGPGTRLLVL.

This sequence joins TRBV7-2 and TRBJ2-1; either TRBD1 or TRBD2 may supply D (5 bases each). Germline CDR1 and CDR2: SGHTA and FQGNSA. The CDR3 loop spans 13 amino acids. Trimming shortened V by 5 bases and J by 5 bases, and 10 bases separated the two germline ends. Written as DNA, the CDR3 is TGTGCCAGCAGCACTAGGACACACAATGAGCAGTTCTTC. It specifies CASSTRTHNEQFF.

The genes are TRBV11-2 and TRBJ1-2; 7 nucleotides agree with TRBD1. Germline CDR1 is SGHAT and CDR2 is FQNNGV. After removal of 1 base from V and 2 bases from J, the junction contained 4 bases not matched to a gene. This CDR3 has 15 residues. The CDR3 nucleotides read TGTGCCAGCAGCTTAGGAGCAGGGGGAAACTATGGCTACACCTTC. Its translation is CASSLGAGGNYGYTF.

The chain combines TRBV6-4 with TRBJ2-1; 8 bases fit TRBD1. V lost 3 bases, J lost 8 bases, and 3 bases stayed unmatched. Looked up from germline, CDR1 is MRHNA and CDR2 is SNTAGT. The CDR3 runs to 13 residues. This CDR3 reads CASSDNRGDEQFF. In nucleotides, the CDR3 is TGTGCCAGCAGTGATAACAGGGGGGATGAGCAGTTCTTC.

V is TRBV27 and J is TRBJ1-1; D is unclear. Germline V gives CDR1 MNHEY, CDR2 SMNVEV (reference sequence). V dropped 3 bases and J dropped 4 bases, with 12 bases sitting between them. The CDR3 runs 14 residues. CDR3 nucleotide sequence: TGTGCCAGCAGTTTTCCCCCTCGTGTCACTGAAGCTTTCTTT. Translating gives CASSFPPRVTEAFF.

The CDR3 DNA reads TGCGCCAGCAGTTCCGCGGGTACTCAAGAGACCCAGTACTTC. Its protein product is CASSSAGTQETQYF. The V gene is TRBV10-2, the J gene TRBJ2-5; TRBD2 is a possible D gene (5 bases). The V gene's germline CDR1 is WSHSY and CDR2 SAAADI. V dropped 5 bases and J dropped 2 bases, with 12 bases sitting between them. This CDR3 contains 14 residues.

This clone came up once. The genes are TRBV18 and TRBJ2-2, with TRBD2 matching 9 bases. With 3 bases clipped from V and 6 bases from J, the junction kept 8 bases outside the gene matches. Germline values: CDR1 KGHSH, CDR2 LQKENI. The length of the CDR3 is 16 residues. The CDR3 bases are TGTGCCAGCTCACCCCCCGGACTAGCGCCAGCCGGGGAGCTGTTTTTT. This translates into CASSPPGLAPAGELFF.

This chain connects TRBV30 to TRBJ1-5, with D maybe TRBD1 (6 bases). CDR3 length: 14 residues. Germline-derived CDR1 and CDR2 are GTSNPN and SVGIG (reference sequence). With 0 bases removed from V and 7 bases from J, the gap between germline ends came to 13 bases. CDR3 sequence reads: CAWSVYLGGQPQHF. CDR3 DNA: TGTGCCTGGAGTGTGTACTTAGGGGGACAGCCCCAGCATTTT.

The V gene is TRBV23-1, the J gene TRBJ2-3; D not resolved. TRBV23-1 is designated an ORF whose function remains uncertain. V gave up 7 bases and J gave up 4 bases, with 3 bases separating them. The CDR3 has 10 amino acids. CDR3 DNA sequence: TGCGCCAGCATCCCAGATACGCAGTATTTT. Translating gives CASIPDTQYF.

This clone appeared once. This sequence joins TRBV15 and TRBJ1-5; no reliable D call. Germline V lookup: CDR1 LNHNV, CDR2 YYDKDF (reference sequence). Trimming removed 0 bases from V and 4 bases from J, with 4 bases in between. CDR3 length: 13 amino acids. The CDR3 sequence: CATSREQNQPQHF. The CDR3 DNA reads TGTGCCACCAGCAGAGAACAGAATCAGCCCCAGCATTTT.

This clone has just a few counts. This chain joins TRBV7-8 and TRBJ1-1; D not certain. There are 14 residues in the CDR3. CDR1 and CDR2 from the germline V gene are SGHVS and FQNEAQ. Between the trimmed V and J ends, which lost 5 bases and 10 bases, there was a span of 20 bases. The DNA of the CDR3 is TGTGCCAGCAGCAAATGGACGGCCGAAGTCGGAGCTTTCTTT. Translated, it gives CASSKWTAEVGAFF.

This clone was found once. The chain combines TRBV28 with TRBJ1-1; D unclear. CDR3 size: 12 residues. V lost 4 bases and J 1 base, leaving 4 bases between the germline ends. Germline CDR1 MDHEN, CDR2 SYDVKM. CDR3 sequence: CASSYPNTEAFF. In nucleotides, the CDR3 is TGTGCCAGCAGTTATCCGAACACTGAAGCTTTCTTT.

The CDR3: CASSQAGQVLTGELFF. The CDR3 nucleotides are TGCGCCAGCAGCCAAGCTGGACAGGTCCTTACCGGGGAGCTGTTTTTT. The chain uses TRBV4-1 and TRBJ2-2; 7 bases are shared with TRBD1. Germline V CDR1 and CDR2: MGHRA, YSYEKL. Trimming removed 1 base from V and 5 bases from J; junction bases left unmatched: 7. The CDR3 is made up of 16 amino acids.